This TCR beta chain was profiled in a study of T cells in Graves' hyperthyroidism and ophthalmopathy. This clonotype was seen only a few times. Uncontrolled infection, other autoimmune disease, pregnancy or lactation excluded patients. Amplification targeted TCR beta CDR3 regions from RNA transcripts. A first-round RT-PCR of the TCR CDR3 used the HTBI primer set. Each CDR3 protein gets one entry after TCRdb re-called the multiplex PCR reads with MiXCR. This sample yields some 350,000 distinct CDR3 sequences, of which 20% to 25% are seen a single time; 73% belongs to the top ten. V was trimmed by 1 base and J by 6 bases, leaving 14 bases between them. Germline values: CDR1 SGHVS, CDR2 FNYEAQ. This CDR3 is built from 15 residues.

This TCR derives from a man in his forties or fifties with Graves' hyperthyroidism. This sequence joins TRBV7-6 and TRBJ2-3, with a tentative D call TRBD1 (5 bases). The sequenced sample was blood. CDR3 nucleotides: TGTGCCAGCAGCTTAGAGGTTCAGGGTGGGGATACGCAGTATTTT. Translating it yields CASSLEVQGGDTQYF.